What follows are 15 T cell receptor beta chains derived from one specimen sequenced in a study of shared clonotypes between healthy human individuals. Generated by immunoSEQ multiplex PCR, the TCRdb table keeps only in-frame clones and is missing some. In the table there are approximately 2.5 million clones, approximately 93% of which are singletons. Sequenced material: naive CD4+ T cells from PBMCs. Subset noted: CD45RA+ positively selected. All receptors derive from a man aged 18 to 30 in good health. Some clones in this sample may be carry-over from other donors' samples.

The V gene is TRBV6-4, the J gene TRBJ1-1; TRBD1 is a possible D gene (5 bases). This CDR3 is 11 amino acids long. Trimming removed 5 bases from V and 6 bases from J, with 7 bases in between. Germline V lookup: CDR1 MRHNA, CDR2 SNTAGT. The CDR3: CASSSGAEAFF. CDR3 DNA sequence: TGTGCCAGCAGTTCGGGGGCTGAAGCTTTCTTT.

The chain combines TRBV28 with TRBJ2-1; 7 bases match TRBD1. The ends lost 3 bases at V and 12 bases at J; junction bases unmatched: 8. Germline V CDR1 and CDR2: MDHEN, SYDVKM. The CDR3 loop spans 13 amino acids. CDR3 sequence: CASSLEDRRGQFF. The CDR3 DNA reads TGTGCCAGCAGTTTGGAGGACAGGCGAGGGCAGTTCTTC.

A few counts support this clone. The genes are TRBV5-1 and TRBJ1-1; no definite D call. V was clipped by 4 bases and J by 0 bases, with 7 bases between them. Looked up from germline, CDR1 is SGHRS and CDR2 is YFSETQ. The CDR3 consists of 13 residues. In DNA form, the CDR3 reads TGCGCCAGCAGCATGTCGGTGAACACTGAAGCTTTCTTT. Its translation is CASSMSVNTEAFF.

This clone was counted a single time. This chain links TRBV4-1 with TRBJ1-4; 7 bases align to TRBD1. V dropped 6 bases and J dropped 8; count of bases not matched to a gene: 12. Germline V gene data show CDR1 as MGHRA and CDR2 as YSYEKL. CDR3 size: 15 residues. CDR3: CASRQSHRGDEKLFF. CDR3 DNA sequence: TGCGCCAGCAGGCAATCCCACAGGGGAGACGAAAAACTGTTTTTT.

The gene calls are TRBV29-1 and TRBJ2-7; D may match TRBD1 or TRBD2 (5 bases each). The CDR3 length is 11 residues. V was pared by 7 bases and J by 5 bases, with 12 bases between. The germline gives CDR1 SQVTM, CDR2 ANQGSEA. The CDR3 is CSAGTKHEQYF. The CDR3 DNA is TGCAGCGCGGGGACGAAGCACGAGCAGTACTTC.

The V gene is TRBV2, the J gene TRBJ2-1; 11 bases are a match to TRBD2. Germline V gene data show CDR1 as SNHLY and CDR2 as FYNNEI. The ends lost 7 bases at V and 4 bases at J; junction bases unmatched: 6. The CDR3 runs to 15 residues. CDR3 sequence reads: CASTVIAGGYNEQFF. The CDR3 region has the DNA TGTGCCAGCACCGTCATAGCGGGAGGGTACAATGAGCAGTTCTTC.

V gene TRBV27 combines with J gene TRBJ2-7, with D perhaps matching TRBD2 (8 bases). This CDR3 has 15 residues. The germline gives CDR1 MNHEY, CDR2 SMNVEV (reference sequence). Trimming removed 5 bases from V and 2 bases from J, with 16 bases in between. DNA of the CDR3: TGTGCCAGCAGTCATCGGGGGGGACAGACCTACGAGCAGTACTTC. Protein: CASSHRGGQTYEQYF.

The chain links TRBV19 to TRBJ1-4; tentatively, D is TRBD1 (6 bases). Trimming took off 1 base at V and 8 bases at J, with 14 bases between the two ends. Per the germline V gene, CDR1 is LNHDA and CDR2 is SQIVND (reference sequence). The CDR3 contains 15 residues. DNA for the CDR3: TGTGCCAGTAGTATAGCGGCTTCAACAGGGGAAAAACTGTTTTTT. Encoded protein: CASSIAASTGEKLFF.

The chain combines TRBV30 with TRBJ2-1, with D perhaps TRBD2 (5 bases). CDR1 and CDR2 from the germline V gene are GTSNPN and SVGIG (reference sequence). CDR3 size: 16 residues. V lost 2 bases and J lost 0, with 14 bases in between. CDR3 loop: CAWSISQRISYNEQFF. Written as DNA, the CDR3 is TGTGCCTGGAGTATATCTCAGCGGATCTCCTACAATGAGCAGTTCTTC.

The chain carries TRBV27 and TRBJ2-4; no clear D. V was pared by 7 bases and J by 1 base, with 17 bases between. Germline values: CDR1 MNHEY, CDR2 SMNVEV (reference sequence). The CDR3 sequence is 16 residues long. In DNA form, the CDR3 reads TGTGCCAGCAATTCCTTGGGCCCCCCGGCCAAAAACATTCAGTACTTC. Its protein product is CASNSLGPPAKNIQYF.

This chain uses TRBV4-1 with TRBJ1-4; possible D gene TRBD1, 5 bases. V gave up 3 bases and J gave up 7 bases, with 18 bases separating them. This CDR3 is built from 16 residues. Germline CDR1 MGHRA, CDR2 YSYEKL. CDR3 protein: CASSHLSGPGGEKLFF. The CDR3 DNA is TGCGCCAGCAGCCACCTATCGGGGCCTGGGGGTGAAAAACTGTTTTTT.

The count of this clone is one. The V and J genes are TRBV7-3 and TRBJ2-3, with D hard to call. Germline CDR1 is SGHTA and CDR2 is FQGTGA. V lost 4 bases and J lost 6, with 11 bases in between. The CDR3 runs 13 residues. The CDR3 nucleotides are TGTGCCAGCAGCTCTCGAGTTCCCGATACGCAGTATTTT. Residues: CASSSRVPDTQYF.

This chain joins TRBV4-1 and TRBJ2-6; no clear D gene. The CDR3 consists of 19 residues. Germline V gene lookup returns CDR1 MGHRA and CDR2 YSYEKL. With 2 bases removed from V and 0 bases from J, the gap between germline ends came to 17 bases. CDR3 nucleotide sequence: TGCGCCAGCAGCCAATCGCGAAGCAACTCTCTCTCTGGGGCCAACGTCCTGACTTTC. Amino acids: CASSQSRSNSLSGANVLTF.

This sequence joins TRBV6-5 and TRBJ1-2; a possible D gene is TRBD1 (6 bases). The CDR3 extends over 12 amino acids. The germline V gene has CDR1 MNHEY and CDR2 SVGAGI. Trimming shortened V by 7 bases and J by 8 bases, and 14 bases separated the two germline ends. The CDR3 here is CASTKKGVGYTF. The CDR3 DNA reads as TGTGCCAGCACAAAGAAGGGGGTCGGCTACACCTTC.

The CDR3 DNA is TGCGCCAGCAGCTTAAACCGGGACACGTACTCTGGGGCCAACGTCCTGACTTTC. Translation: CASSLNRDTYSGANVLTF. The chain recombines TRBV5-1 with TRBJ2-6, with D tentatively TRBD1 (6 bases). CDR3 length: 18 amino acids. V gave up 2 bases and J gave up 0 bases, with 15 bases separating them. Germline V lookup: CDR1 SGHRS, CDR2 YFSETQ.